The 21 T cell receptor beta chains below all came from one sample that was sequenced in a study of blood T cell repertoires in COVID-19. The repertoire was sequenced with immunoSEQ multiplex PCR; TCRdb's copy has only in-frame clones and lacks some. The top ten clones hold 3% to 4% of a sample with about 160,000 clones, 75% to 90% of them seen once. The sequenced sample consisted of peripheral blood. The receptors stem from a human donor with acute or convalescent COVID-19. The donor label of this sample is uncertain.

This chain joins TRBV19 and TRBJ2-1; D is uncertain. The V and J ends lost 8 bases and 0 bases respectively, with 8 bases between them. The CDR3 covers 13 residues. The germline V gene has CDR1 LNHDA and CDR2 SQIVND (reference sequence). CDR3: CASSPLSYNEQFF. In DNA, the CDR3 is TGTGCCAGTTCTCCCCTCTCCTACAATGAGCAGTTCTTC.

The chain couples TRBV6-6 to TRBJ2-7; 7 bases are a match to TRBD1. CDR3 length: 13 residues. Germline V gives CDR1 MNHNY, CDR2 SVGAGI (reference sequence). Losses at the gene ends were 0 bases for V and 6 bases for J; bases not matched to a gene: 2. The CDR3 loop reads CASSYSRGPEQYF. The DNA for the CDR3 is TGTGCCAGCAGTTACTCTAGGGGGCCCGAGCAGTACTTC.

J is TRBJ2-2 and V is TRBV7-8, with 15 bases fitting TRBD2. The germline V gene encodes CDR1 SGHVS and CDR2 FQNEAQ. This CDR3 contains 20 residues. V shed 1 base and J 5 bases; nucleotides not matched to a gene: 11. The CDR3 loop reads CASSLEGGLAGGPATGELFF. CDR3 nucleotide sequence: TGTGCCAGCAGCTTAGAGGGAGGACTAGCGGGGGGGCCGGCTACCGGGGAGCTGTTTTTT.

The rearrangement joins TRBV6-2 or TRBV6-3 to TRBJ2-1, with 8 bases fitting TRBD1. From germline, CDR1 is MNHEY and CDR2 SVGEGT. The CDR3 spans 15 residues. With V trimmed by 2 bases and J by 5 bases, 5 bases remained unmatched. The CDR3 coding sequence is TGTGCCAGCAGTTACCCCGAGACAGGGGACAATGAGCAGTTCTTC. It yields the protein CASSYPETGDNEQFF.

The V and J genes are TRBV19 and TRBJ1-1; D is unclear. The CDR3 loop spans 14 amino acids. V dropped 3 bases and J dropped 2 bases, with 10 bases sitting between them. In germline, CDR1 is LNHDA, CDR2 SQIVND (reference sequence). The CDR3 sequence is CASSMGSGNTEAFF. CDR3 DNA: TGTGCCAGTAGTATGGGTTCAGGTAACACTGAAGCTTTCTTT.

This chain joins TRBV5-1 and TRBJ1-2; a weak D match, TRBD1 (5 bases). CDR1 is SGHRS and CDR2 is YFSETQ in the germline V gene. CDR3 length: 14 residues. Trimming left V 2 bases short and J 2 bases short, with 10 bases between. CDR3 coding DNA: TGCGCCAGCAGCTTTGGGGACTCCAACTATGGCTACACCTTC. Protein: CASSFGDSNYGYTF.

This chain links TRBV5-1 with TRBJ2-1; TRBD1 agrees at 7 bases. The CDR3 spans 16 residues. J lost 7 bases, V lost 4 bases, and 14 bases had no gene match. CDR1 SGHRS and CDR2 YFSETQ come from the germline V gene. CDR3 protein: CASSLPVTGSPNEQFF. In DNA form, the CDR3 reads TGCGCCAGCAGCCTACCTGTGACAGGGAGCCCTAATGAGCAGTTCTTC. The variable domain in full, completed from reference TRBV5-1 and TRBJ2-1, reads KAGVTQTPRYLIKTRGQQVTLSCSPISGHRSVSWYQQTPGQGLQFLFEYFSETQRNKGNFPGRFSGRQFSNSRSEMNVSTLELGDSALYLCASSLPVTGSPNEQFFGPGTRLTVL.

This clone was counted many times. The chain carries TRBV5-1 and TRBJ2-7; TRBD2 aligns across 16 bases. V shed 4 bases, J shed 6 bases, and the junction held 7 bases outside the gene matches. The CDR3 consists of 16 residues. The V gene's germline CDR1 is SGHRS and CDR2 YFSETQ. The CDR3 sequence: CASSQGLAGGPIEQYF. CDR3 DNA sequence: TGCGCCAGCAGCCAGGGACTAGCGGGGGGGCCCATCGAGCAGTACTTC.

The rearrangement links TRBV18 to TRBJ1-1, with TRBD1 identical over 12 bases. J lost 5 bases, V lost 4 bases, and 2 bases had no gene match. The CDR3 has 14 residues. Germline V gene data show CDR1 as KGHSH and CDR2 as LQKENI. CDR3 sequence reads: CASSLGQGATEAFF. CDR3 coding DNA: TGTGCCAGCTCACTGGGACAGGGGGCGACTGAAGCTTTCTTT.

The chain is built from TRBV3-1 (or the pseudogene TRBV3-2) and TRBJ2-3; TRBD2 aligns across 11 bases. The germline CDR1 and CDR2 sequences are LGHDT and YNNKEL (reference sequence). V trimming: 7 bases; J trimming: 2 bases; junction bases outside the gene matches: 11. CDR3 size: 17 residues. CDR3 sequence (DNA): TGTGCCAGCACCTCCTGCCTAGCGGGGGGACTCACAGATACGCAGTATTTT. It translates to CASTSCLAGGLTDTQYF.

This chain links TRBV7-2 with TRBJ1-2; D gene ambiguous. Germline V gene sequence: CDR1 SGHTA, CDR2 FQGNSA. Trimming took 4 bases from V and 3 from J, leaving 15 bases between them. The CDR3 loop spans 15 amino acids. This chain's CDR3 is CASSSVGRDDYGYTF. Written as DNA, the CDR3 is TGTGCCAGCAGCTCAGTAGGGAGGGATGACTATGGCTACACCTTC.

The chain carries TRBV29-1 and TRBJ1-1; D call uncertain. The germline V gene encodes CDR1 SQVTM and CDR2 ANQGSEA. V lost 4 bases, J lost 4 bases, and 13 bases lay in between. This CDR3 comprises 13 residues. The CDR3 loop reads CSVGRKESTEAFF. In nucleotides, the CDR3 is TGCAGCGTTGGGAGGAAGGAAAGCACTGAAGCTTTCTTT. The whole variable domain, remainder taken from reference TRBV29-1 and TRBJ1-1, is SAVISQKPSRDICQRGTSLTIQCQVDSQVTMMFWYRQQPGQSLTLIATANQGSEATYESGFVIDKFPISRPNLTFSTLTVSNMSPEDSSIYLCSVGRKESTEAFFGQGTRLTVV.

The rearrangement links TRBV11-3 to TRBJ2-7, with 7 bases lining up with TRBD1. This CDR3 is 17 amino acids long. CDR1 and CDR2 (germline): SGHNT, YENEEA. V was clipped by 1 base and J by 3 bases; unmatched bases: 12. DNA for the CDR3: TGTGCCAGCAGCTTAGGCAGGGGGAATAGGTTTAACTACGAGCAGTACTTC. Its protein is CASSLGRGNRFNYEQYF.

CDR3 nucleotide sequence: TGTGCCAGCTCACCCCCAGCGGGGGGGCGTCTTGGAAATGAGCAGTTCTTC. It specifies CASSPPAGGRLGNEQFF. The chain carries TRBV18 and TRBJ2-1; 10 nucleotides match TRBD2. CDR1 and CDR2 from the germline V gene are KGHSH and LQKENI. The CDR3 is 17 residues long. V shed 3 bases and J 7 bases; nucleotides not matched to a gene: 12. Combining the CDR3 with reference TRBV18 and TRBJ2-1 gives the whole variable domain NAGVMQNPRHLVRRRGQEARLRCSPMKGHSHVYWYRQLPEEGLKFMVYLQKENIIDESGMPKERFSAEFPKEGPSILRIQQVVRGDSAAYFCASSPPAGGRLGNEQFFGPGTRLTVL.

The genes are TRBV7-8 and TRBJ1-5, with D perhaps matching TRBD1 (6 bases). V gave up 5 bases and J gave up 0 bases, with 11 bases separating them. The germline gives CDR1 SGHVS, CDR2 FQNEAQ. The CDR3 contains 15 residues. CDR3 coding DNA: TGTGCCAGCAGCCGTACAGGGTATAGCAATCAGCCCCAGCATTTT. Translation gives CASSRTGYSNQPQHF.

This sequence joins TRBV11-1 and TRBJ2-5; TRBD2 is a possible D gene (6 bases). Trimming removed 4 bases at V and 4 bases at J, with 10 bases between. CDR1 is SGHAT and CDR2 is FQDESV in the germline V gene (reference sequence). This CDR3 is built from 13 residues. CDR3 DNA: TGTGCCAGCAGCTCAGGGCGGGGAGAGACCCAGTACTTC. It codes for CASSSGRGETQYF.

V is TRBV6-4 and J is TRBJ1-4, with unresolved D. The CDR3 covers 16 residues. Deletions cut 2 bases from V and 7 bases from J, with 17 bases between. Germline V CDR1 and CDR2: MRHNA, SNTAGT. CDR3 residues: CASSDGRSGESEKLFF. The CDR3 DNA is TGTGCCAGCAGTGACGGGAGGTCCGGGGAGAGTGAAAAACTGTTTTTT.

This sequence joins TRBV7-9 and TRBJ1-2; D is uncertain. The germline V gene has CDR1 SEHNR and CDR2 FQNEAQ (reference sequence). The V gene lost 8 bases and the J gene lost 8 bases, with 12 bases spanning the gap. This CDR3 region has 11 residues. The CDR3 loop is CASDSSGGYTF. In nucleotides, the CDR3 is TGTGCCAGCGACTCGTCGGGGGGCTACACCTTC. The full variable domain, rest sourced from reference TRBV7-9 and TRBJ1-2, is DTGVSQNPRHKITKRGQNVTFRCDPISEHNRLYWYRQTLGQGPEFLTYFQNEAQLEKSRLLSDRFSAERPKGSFSTLEIQRTEQGDSAMYLCASDSSGGYTFGSGTRLTVV.

The V gene is TRBV24-1, the J gene TRBJ1-2; TRBD1 agrees at 10 bases. The CDR3 consists of 14 residues. V lost 3 bases to trimming and J lost 5 bases; unmatched junction nucleotides: 2. The germline gives CDR1 KGHDR, CDR2 SFDVKD. The CDR3 spells CATSDPDRGYGYTF. As DNA, the CDR3 is TGTGCCACCAGTGATCCGGACAGGGGGTATGGCTACACCTTC.

The V gene is TRBV6-1, the J gene TRBJ2-2; a possible D gene is TRBD2 (6 bases). The CDR3 spans 16 residues. Germline-derived CDR1 and CDR2 are MNHNS and SASEGT. The ends were cut back, 2 bases at V and 0 bases at J, with 10 bases in the middle. The CDR3 bases are TGTGCCAGCAGTGAACGGAGGGGATCGAACACCGGGGAGCTGTTTTTT. Translating gives CASSERRGSNTGELFF.

This CDR3 reads CASSTEFRGLAEAFF. The DNA of the CDR3 is TGTGCCAGTAGTACGGAATTCAGAGGGTTGGCTGAAGCTTTCTTT. The J gene is TRBJ1-1, the V gene TRBV19; D gene unclear. CDR1 is LNHDA and CDR2 is SQIVND in the germline V gene (reference sequence). V lost 4 bases and J 6 bases, leaving 18 bases between the germline ends. The CDR3 covers 15 residues.